This TCR beta chain was identified in a study of cytomegalovirus exposure and HLA in healthy donors. Study-level points and caveats: Generally TCR sequences proved uncommon, though certain public TCRs appeared in numerous donors. Earlier analysis found most TCR beta V segments productive about 90% or about 30% of the time.

This clone was counted a single time. Its specificity is unknown. PCR involved 60 Vbeta and 13 Jbeta primers. Here immunoSEQ multiplex PCR was the method, and the copy in TCRdb shows in-frame clones only, minus some. The repertoire includes 150,000 or so clones, about 84% of them detected once, and roughly 2.4% sits in the top ten. This TCR derives from a man aged 50-60 years in good health and CMV-seronegative. Material: PBMCs.

As DNA, the CDR3 is TGTGCCAGCACCCGGAGTAGGAACCCAGATACGCAGTATTTT. This translates into CASTRSRNPDTQYF. The chain has TRBV2 and TRBJ2-3; D remains unclear. Between the trimmed V and J ends, which lost 7 bases and 4 bases, there was a span of 15 bases. Germline CDR1 SNHLY, CDR2 FYNNEI. This CDR3 has 14 amino acids.